These T cell receptor beta chains were read from a single sample in a study of shared clonotypes between healthy human individuals. The table came from immunoSEQ multiplex PCR; TCRdb's copy has only in-frame clones and leaves some out. This table holds about a million clones, 76% found once. Sequencing was performed on memory CD4+ T cells sorted from blood. The receptors come from a man aged 18 to 29 in good health. The CDR3 runs from the conserved cysteine through the conserved F or W. Fields, in order: clone size, V gene, CDR3 protein. Part of the rows lack a size; the others show once, few, many or a class for expanded clones.

-,TRBV5-4,CASSFEGPGEKLFF
few,TRBV29-1,CSVAEGADF
-,TRBV18,CASSPNRGTVNEKLFF
-,TRBV29-1,CSLIRRDKGSTDTQYF
few,TRBV2,CASSEGQRGRSFF
-,TRBV5-1,CASSPVPSPQETQYF
-,TRBV28,CASSLASFSAFF
-,TRBV19,CASSPRTRAETQYF
-,TRBV7-6,CASSFSPDSGNTIYF
few,TRBV2,CASSETEGAYGYTF
-,TRBV9,CASSVAVRETQYF
-,TRBV18,CASSSREAGTGELFF
-,TRBV7-9,CASSLATGGSGNTIYF
-,TRBV9,CASSVDPAGGNNEQFF
-,TRBV5-5,CASSWGFSYNEQFF
-,TRBV5-1,CASSHGNNEQFF
few,TRBV7-2,CASSLGQGNYGYTF
-,TRBV2,CASRTDGSGSANEQYF
-,TRBV11-2,CASSREAAGGNTGELFF
-,TRBV7-6,CASSRDGNNSPLHF
-,TRBV4-1,CASSQVGGPAGELFF
few,TRBV7-9,CASIEGGGDGYTF
-,TRBV5-4,CASSSGQALSGTQYF
-,TRBV13,CASSPGGQPEKLFF
-,TRBV7-2,CASSLGLLAGGTGELFF
-,TRBV18,CASSPERTGVEQYF
-,TRBV11-2,CASSLAKPSRLNTEAFF
-,TRBV4-2,CASSQETGYTF
-,TRBV7-8,CASSLASGEYEQYF
-,TRBV5-1,CASSLATMRGSDTQYF
-,TRBV5-4,CASSARGSTDTQYF
once,TRBV7-9,CASSVIPSLAGELDEQFF
few,TRBV6-5,CASSDRMRLFF
-,TRBV6-6,CASRAGDYEQYF
-,TRBV19,CASSPLGADQETQYF
-,TRBV5-6,CASGVKGPYEQYF
-,TRBV7-2,CASSSGTSGQQYF
-,TRBV28,CASSLRGSDVEQYF